This T cell receptor (beta chain) was recovered during a study of control samples from healthy donors and cancer patients. V lost 3 bases and J 3 bases, leaving 13 bases between the germline ends. There are 14 residues in the CDR3. CDR1 SGHRS and CDR2 YFSETQ come from the germline V gene. Sequenced by immunoSEQ multiplex PCR; TCRdb stores in-frame clones only, minus some. The data contain 45,000 to 70,000 clones, more than 85% of them singletons. Specimen: PBMCs. The V gene is TRBV5-1, the J gene TRBJ2-7; D is possibly TRBD1 or TRBD2 (5 bases each). The TCR sequence derives from a man aged 30 to 45 with colorectal cancer. The chain's CDR3 is CASSWTGTGYEQYF. The DNA of the CDR3 is TGCGCCAGCAGCTGGACCGGGACCGGCTACGAGCAGTACTTC.